This TCR beta chain comes out of a study of T cells in Graves' hyperthyroidism and ophthalmopathy. The sample holds a few counts of this clonotype. TCR beta CDR3 regions were amplified from RNA. The HTBI primer set was used in a first-round RT-PCR of the TCR CDR3. TCRdb recomputed calls from the multiplex PCR reads with MiXCR, one row per CDR3 protein. The sample has some 560,000 distinct CDR3 sequences; about 15% are singletons. The V and J ends lost 6 bases and 8 bases respectively, with 14 bases between them. The CDR3 covers 14 residues. The germline gives CDR1 MDHEN, CDR2 SYDVKM. The patients, who ranged from 18 to 65 in age, presented with newly diagnosed hyperthyroidism lasting under 2 months. The authors took PBMCs from 10 ml fresh peripheral blood.

V and J are TRBV28 and TRBJ1-6; D gene unclear. The sample taken for sequencing was blood. This TCR was sampled from a woman aged 25-40 years with Graves' hyperthyroidism. The CDR3 DNA sequence: TGTGCCAGCAGCATCGGGATAAGGGATTCACCCCTCCACTTT. As protein: CASSIGIRDSPLHF.